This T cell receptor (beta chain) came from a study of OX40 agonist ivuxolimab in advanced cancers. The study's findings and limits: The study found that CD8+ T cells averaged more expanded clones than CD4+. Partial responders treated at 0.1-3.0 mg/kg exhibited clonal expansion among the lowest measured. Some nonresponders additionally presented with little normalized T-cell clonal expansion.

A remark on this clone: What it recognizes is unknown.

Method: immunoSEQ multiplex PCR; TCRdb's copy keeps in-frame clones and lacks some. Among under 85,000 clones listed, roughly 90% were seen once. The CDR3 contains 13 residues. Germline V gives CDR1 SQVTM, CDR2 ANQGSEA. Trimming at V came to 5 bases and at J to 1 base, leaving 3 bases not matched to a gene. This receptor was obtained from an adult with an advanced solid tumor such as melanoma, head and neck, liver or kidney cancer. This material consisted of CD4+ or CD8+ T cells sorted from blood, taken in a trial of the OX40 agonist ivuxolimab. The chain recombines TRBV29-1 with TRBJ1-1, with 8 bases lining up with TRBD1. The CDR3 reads CSVWTGKNTEAFF. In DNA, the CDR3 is TGCAGCGTTTGGACAGGGAAGAACACTGAAGCTTTCTTT.